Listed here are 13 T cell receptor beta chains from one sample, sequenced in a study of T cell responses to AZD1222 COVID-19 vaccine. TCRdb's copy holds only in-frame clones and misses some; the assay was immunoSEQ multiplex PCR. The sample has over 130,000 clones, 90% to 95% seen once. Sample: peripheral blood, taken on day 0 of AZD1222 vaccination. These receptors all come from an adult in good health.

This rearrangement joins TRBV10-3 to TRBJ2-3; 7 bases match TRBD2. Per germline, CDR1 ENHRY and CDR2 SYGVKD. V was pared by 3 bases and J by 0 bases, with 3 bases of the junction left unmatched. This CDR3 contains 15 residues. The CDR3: CAISDRGGSTDTQYF. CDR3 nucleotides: TGTGCCATCAGTGACCGCGGGGGTAGCACAGATACGCAGTATTTT.

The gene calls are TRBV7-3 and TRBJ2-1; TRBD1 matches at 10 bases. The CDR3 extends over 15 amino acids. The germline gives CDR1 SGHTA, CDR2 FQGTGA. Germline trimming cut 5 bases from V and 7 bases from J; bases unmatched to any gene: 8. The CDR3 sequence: CASSPSDRGGNEQFF. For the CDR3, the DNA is TGTGCCAGCAGCCCGTCGGACAGGGGGGGAAATGAGCAGTTCTTC. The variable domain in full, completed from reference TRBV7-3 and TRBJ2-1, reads GAGVSQTPSNKVTEKGKYVELRCDPISGHTALYWYRQSLGQGPEFLIYFQGTGAADDSGLPNDRFFAVRPEGSVSTLKIQRTERGDSAVYLCASSPSDRGGNEQFFGPGTRLTVL.

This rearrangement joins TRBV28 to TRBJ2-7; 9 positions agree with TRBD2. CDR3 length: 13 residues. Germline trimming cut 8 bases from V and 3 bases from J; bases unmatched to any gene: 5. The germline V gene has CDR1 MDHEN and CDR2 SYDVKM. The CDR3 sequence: CASGGTSNYEQYV. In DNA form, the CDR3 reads TGTGCCAGCGGGGGGACTAGCAACTACGAGCAGTACGTC.

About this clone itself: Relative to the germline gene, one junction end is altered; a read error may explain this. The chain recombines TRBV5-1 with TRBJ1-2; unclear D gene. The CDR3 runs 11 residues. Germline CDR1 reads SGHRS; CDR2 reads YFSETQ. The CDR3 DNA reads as TGCGCCAGCAGCTTTGAGGGCGCTAGCTCCTTC. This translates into CASSFEGASSF.

CDR3 nucleotide sequence: TGTGCCAGCAGCTTAGGAGGGGCGGGGGCCGAATACAATGAGCAGTTCTTC. Amino acids: CASSLGGAGAEYNEQFF. V and J are TRBV7-8 and TRBJ2-1; possible D gene TRBD2, 7 bases. The CDR3 length is 17 residues. Germline CDR1 reads SGHVS; CDR2 reads FQNEAQ. Trimming removed 1 base from V and 4 bases from J, with 17 bases in between.

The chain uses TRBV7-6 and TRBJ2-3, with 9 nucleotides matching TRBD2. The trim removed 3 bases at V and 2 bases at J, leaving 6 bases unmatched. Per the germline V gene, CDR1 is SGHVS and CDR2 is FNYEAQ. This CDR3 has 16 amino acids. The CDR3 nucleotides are TGTGCCAGCAGCTTTTTAGCGGGGGCAAACACAGATACGCAGTATTTT. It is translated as CASSFLAGANTDTQYF.

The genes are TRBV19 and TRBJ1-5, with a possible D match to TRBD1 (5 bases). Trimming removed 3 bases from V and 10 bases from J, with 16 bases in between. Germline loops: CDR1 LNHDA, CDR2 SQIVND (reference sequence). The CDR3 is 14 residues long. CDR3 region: CASSIGRDLPPQHF. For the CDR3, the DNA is TGTGCCAGTAGTATTGGCAGGGACCTTCCCCCCCAGCATTTT.

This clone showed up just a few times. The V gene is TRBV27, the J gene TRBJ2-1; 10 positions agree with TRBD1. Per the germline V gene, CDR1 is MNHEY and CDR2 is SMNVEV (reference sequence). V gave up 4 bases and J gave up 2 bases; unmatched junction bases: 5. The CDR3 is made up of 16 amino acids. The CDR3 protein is CASSWGQGITYNEQFF. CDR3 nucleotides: TGTGCCAGCAGTTGGGGACAGGGGATTACCTACAATGAGCAGTTCTTC.

In DNA form, the CDR3 reads TGCGCCAGCAGTGCTGGGCGGTACGAGCAGTACGTC. Translated: CASSAGRYEQYV. The V gene is TRBV10-2, the J gene TRBJ2-7; D is ambiguous. The V end was cut by 4 bases, the J end by 4 bases, with 8 bases between. Germline CDR1 and CDR2: WSHSY and SAAADI. The CDR3 spans 12 residues.

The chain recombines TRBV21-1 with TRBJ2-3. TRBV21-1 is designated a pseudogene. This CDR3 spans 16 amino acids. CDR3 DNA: TGTGCCAGCAGCAAAGTCAACACCTATAGCACAGATACGCAGTATTTT. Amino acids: CASSKVNTYSTDTQYF.

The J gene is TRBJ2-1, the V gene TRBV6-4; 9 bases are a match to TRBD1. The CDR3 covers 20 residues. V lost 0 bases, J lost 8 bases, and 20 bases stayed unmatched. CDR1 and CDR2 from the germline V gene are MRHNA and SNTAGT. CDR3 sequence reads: CASSDSGQGRRGAFSYEQFF. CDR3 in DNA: TGTGCCAGCAGTGACTCCGGACAGGGGCGGCGCGGGGCCTTTTCCTATGAGCAGTTCTTC.

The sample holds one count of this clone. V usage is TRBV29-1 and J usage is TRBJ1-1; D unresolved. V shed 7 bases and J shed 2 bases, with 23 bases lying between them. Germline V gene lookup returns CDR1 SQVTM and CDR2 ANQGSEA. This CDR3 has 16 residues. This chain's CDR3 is CSGGGQSGESNTEAFF. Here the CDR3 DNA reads TGCAGCGGAGGCGGCCAGTCCGGGGAGTCCAACACTGAAGCTTTCTTT.

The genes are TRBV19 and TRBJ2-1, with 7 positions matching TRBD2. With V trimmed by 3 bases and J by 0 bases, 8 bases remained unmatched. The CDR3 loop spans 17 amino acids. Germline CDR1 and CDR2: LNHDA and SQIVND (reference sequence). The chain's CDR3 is CASSITPRGSSYNEQFF. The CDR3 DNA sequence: TGTGCCAGTAGTATCACTCCCCGCGGGAGCTCCTACAATGAGCAGTTCTTC.